A single sample is the source of the 31 T cell receptor beta chains below, sequenced in a study of T cell repertoires in cytomegalovirus infection. TCRdb re-called the reads with MiXCR, one entry per CDR3 protein. The profile shows some 300,000 distinct CDR3 sequences, around 9.1% of them singletons. Sequencing input: PBMCs. These receptors came from a human donor in good health (CMV status not recorded). Some clones in this sample may be carry-over from other donors' samples.

This clonotype showed up just a few times. This chain connects TRBV5-6 to TRBJ2-3; tentatively, D is TRBD1 or TRBD2 (6 bases each). The CDR3 has 16 residues. The V gene lost 6 bases and the J gene lost 0 bases, with 17 bases spanning the gap. Per the germline V gene, CDR1 is SGHDT and CDR2 is YYEEEE. The CDR3 nucleotides are TGTGCCAGCATGTATGGGGGGCACCCAAGCACAGATACGCAGTATTTT. Translation: CASMYGGHPSTDTQYF.

This clonotype was seen ten or more times. The V and J genes are TRBV7-8 and TRBJ1-2, with a tentative D call TRBD1 (5 bases). The V and J ends lost 3 bases and 8 bases respectively, with 13 bases between them. The V gene's germline CDR1 is SGHVS and CDR2 FQNEAQ. The CDR3 runs to 13 residues. The CDR3: CASSLDLGAGYTF. The DNA for the CDR3 is TGTGCCAGCAGCTTGGACCTCGGGGCCGGCTACACCTTC. The variable domain in full, with the rest retrieved from reference TRBV7-8 and TRBJ1-2, is GAGVSQSPRYKVAKRGQDVALRCDPISGHVSLFWYQQALGQGPEFLTYFQNEAQLDKSGLPSDRFFAERPEGSVSTLKIQRTQQEDSAVYLCASSLDLGAGYTFGSGTRLTVV.

This clonotype was observed at least ten times. The chain links TRBV7-2 to TRBJ1-5; D gene uncertain. The CDR3 has 16 amino acids. Trimming took off 1 base at V and 5 bases at J, with 15 bases between the two ends. CDR1 and CDR2 (germline): SGHTA, FQGNSA. The CDR3 loop reads CASSLGGRSNHQPQHF. The CDR3, as DNA: TGTGCCAGCAGCTTAGGAGGGCGGTCAAATCATCAGCCCCAGCATTTT.

Only a few counts were recorded for this clonotype. The V call is TRBV24-1, the J call TRBJ2-5, with D possibly called TRBD1 or TRBD2 (5 bases each). The CDR3 is 15 residues long. V was clipped by 4 bases and J by 0 bases, with 11 bases between them. Per germline, CDR1 KGHDR and CDR2 SFDVKD. The CDR3 region is CATSDSGTYQETQYF. As DNA, the CDR3 is TGTGCCACCAGTGACTCGGGGACGTACCAAGAGACCCAGTACTTC.

This clonotype was recorded many times. This chain joins TRBV7-8 and TRBJ1-1; D uncertain. Germline V gene lookup returns CDR1 SGHVS and CDR2 FQNEAQ. The V end lost 4 bases, the J end lost 8 bases, and 17 bases lay between the germline ends. This CDR3 is 14 amino acids long. The CDR3 DNA is TGTGCCAGCAGCTCACAATACAACTCCCGGGAAGCTTTCTTT. It encodes CASSSQYNSREAFF.

This clonotype has at least ten counts. The chain uses TRBV28 and TRBJ1-5; tentative D call: TRBD1 (5 bases). The V end lost 8 bases, the J end lost 6 bases, and 17 bases lay between the germline ends. Germline V gene lookup returns CDR1 MDHEN and CDR2 SYDVKM. The CDR3 has 14 residues. The CDR3 region is CASHRRGGGQPQHF. DNA of the CDR3: TGTGCCAGCCACCGGCGGGGGGGGGGTCAGCCCCAGCATTTT. Based on the CDR3 plus reference TRBV28 and TRBJ1-5, the full variable domain is DVKVTQSSRYLVKRTGEKVFLECVQDMDHENMFWYRQDPGLGLRLIYFSYDVKMKEKGDIPEGYSVSREKKERFSLILESASTNQTSMYLCASHRRGGGQPQHFGDGTRLSIL.

This clonotype was seen repeatedly, ten times or more. The J gene is TRBJ2-5, the V gene TRBV29-1, with 10 bases aligning to TRBD2. The CDR3 is made up of 14 amino acids. The J segment lost 3 bases and the V segment lost 6 bases, leaving 7 bases of the junction unmatched. Germline-derived CDR1 and CDR2 are SQVTM and ANQGSEA. This CDR3 reads CSVWGLAGEETQYF. In DNA form, the CDR3 reads TGCAGCGTCTGGGGGCTAGCGGGGGAAGAGACCCAGTACTTC. Full variable domain (rest looked up from reference TRBV29-1 and TRBJ2-5): SAVISQKPSRDICQRGTSLTIQCQVDSQVTMMFWYRQQPGQSLTLIATANQGSEATYESGFVIDKFPISRPNLTFSTLTVSNMSPEDSSIYLCSVWGLAGEETQYFGPGTRLLVL.

At least ten counts were recorded for this clonotype. The rearrangement links TRBV12-3 or TRBV12-4 to TRBJ1-2; D gene ambiguous. The CDR3 length is 11 residues. Trimming stripped 4 bases from V and 2 bases from J, with 2 bases between. DNA of the CDR3: TGTGCCAGCAGTTGGAACTATGGCTACACCTTC. Amino acids: CASSWNYGYTF.

As regards this clonotype: A much larger clone lies one base from this, so it may be a read error. The chain combines TRBV9 with TRBJ1-2; TRBD1 aligns across 7 bases. This CDR3 spans 15 amino acids. The germline gives CDR1 SGDLS, CDR2 YYNGEE. J gave up 0 bases and V 4 bases, and 6 bases lay outside the gene matches. The CDR3 coding sequence is TGTGCCAGCAGCTTACAGGGGACCCCTAACTATGGCTACACCTTC. Its protein product is CASSLQGTPNYGYTF.

This clonotype was counted only a few times. The genes are TRBV20-1 and TRBJ1-3, with D maybe TRBD1 (5 bases). This CDR3 region has 15 residues. V was cut by 1 base and J by 0 bases, with 10 bases left in between. The germline gives CDR1 DFQATT, CDR2 SNEGSKA (reference sequence). This CDR3 is CSARGGRGSGNTIYF. The CDR3 bases are TGCAGTGCTAGAGGGGGGAGGGGCTCTGGAAACACCATATATTTT.

This clonotype was seen a handful of times. This chain joins TRBV20-1 and TRBJ1-5, with no clear D. Trimming cost V 4 bases and J 5 bases, with 9 bases left between them. CDR3 length: 12 amino acids. Germline loops: CDR1 DFQATT, CDR2 SNEGSKA (reference sequence). The CDR3, as DNA: TGCAGTGCTAAAGACCGAGATCAGCCCCAGCATTTT. This encodes CSAKDRDQPQHF.

This clonotype was seen repeatedly, ten times or more. The V gene is TRBV28, the J gene TRBJ1-2; a possible D gene is TRBD1 (5 bases). The CDR3 extends over 17 amino acids. The germline gives CDR1 MDHEN, CDR2 SYDVKM. Trimming took 7 bases from V and 5 from J, leaving 26 bases between them. The CDR3 DNA follows: TGTGCCAGCACCACAATCTTCCTCGGGACCTCTGGATATGGCTACACCTTC. As protein: CASTTIFLGTSGYGYTF.

This clonotype appeared many times. This sequence joins TRBV7-9 and TRBJ2-5; the D gene is possibly TRBD1 (6 bases). The V gene's germline CDR1 is SEHNR and CDR2 FQNEAQ (reference sequence). V dropped 6 bases and J dropped 2 bases, with 13 bases sitting between them. The CDR3 extends over 14 amino acids. DNA for the CDR3: TGTGCCAGCAGGCCCGGGACACTTCAAGAGACCCAGTACTTC. The encoded protein is CASRPGTLQETQYF. The entire variable domain, with the rest obtained from reference TRBV7-9 and TRBJ2-5, is as follows: DTGVSQNPRHKITKRGQNVTFRCDPISEHNRLYWYRQTLGQGPEFLTYFQNEAQLEKSRLLSDRFSAERPKGSFSTLEIQRTEQGDSAMYLCASRPGTLQETQYFGPGTRLLVL.

The chain recombines TRBV11-2 with TRBJ2-7, with 8 nucleotides matching TRBD1. The length of the CDR3 is 15 residues. The J segment lost 1 base and the V segment lost 5 bases, leaving 7 bases of the junction unmatched. The germline gives CDR1 SGHAT, CDR2 FQNNGV. This chain's CDR3 is CASSPDREFSYEQYF. In nucleotides, the CDR3 is TGTGCCAGCAGCCCGGACAGGGAATTTTCCTACGAGCAGTACTTC.

The sample holds many counts of this clonotype. This chain uses TRBV29-1 with TRBJ2-1; D is perhaps TRBD1 (6 bases). Germline CDR1 and CDR2: SQVTM and ANQGSEA. CDR3 length: 14 amino acids. Trimming stripped 4 bases from V and 8 bases from J, with 18 bases between. CDR3 sequence reads: CSVARQGLGYEQFF. The DNA for the CDR3 is TGCAGCGTTGCACGCCAGGGGCTGGGGTATGAGCAGTTCTTC.

This clonotype was seen ten or more times. The chain carries TRBV29-1 and TRBJ2-5; D is possibly TRBD1 or TRBD2 (7 bases each). Trimming shortened V by 4 bases and J by 5 bases, and 11 bases separated the two germline ends. This CDR3 spans 12 amino acids. Germline assignment: CDR1 SQVTM and CDR2 ANQGSEA. Written as DNA, the CDR3 is TGCAGCGTTGTCCAGGGGGGGGAGACCCAGTACTTC. Amino acid sequence: CSVVQGGETQYF. Together with reference TRBV29-1 and TRBJ2-5, the CDR3 gives the full variable domain: SAVISQKPSRDICQRGTSLTIQCQVDSQVTMMFWYRQQPGQSLTLIATANQGSEATYESGFVIDKFPISRPNLTFSTLTVSNMSPEDSSIYLCSVVQGGETQYFGPGTRLLVL.

This clonotype has a count of ten or more. This rearrangement joins TRBV29-1 to TRBJ2-7, with D unclear. The CDR3 covers 11 residues. Germline V gene sequence: CDR1 SQVTM, CDR2 ANQGSEA. Trimming shortened V by 5 bases and J by 6 bases, and 11 bases separated the two germline ends. CDR3: CSVSYHGEQYF. CDR3 DNA: TGCAGCGTTAGCTACCACGGCGAGCAGTACTTC.

This clonotype was seen a few times. V and J are TRBV27 and TRBJ1-2; tentative D call: TRBD1 (6 bases). The germline V and J ends were trimmed by 1 base and 8 bases, with 17 bases remaining between them. Germline lookup yields CDR1 MNHEY and CDR2 SMNVEV (reference sequence). This CDR3 has 15 residues. The chain's CDR3 is CASSLLAAGARGYTF. For the CDR3, the DNA is TGTGCCAGCAGTTTATTGGCAGCAGGGGCTAGAGGCTACACCTTC.

This clonotype was detected ten times or more. The genes are TRBV5-1 and TRBJ2-7, with D possibly being TRBD1 (6 bases). Germline assignment: CDR1 SGHRS and CDR2 YFSETQ. Trimming left V 0 bases short and J 3 bases short, with 10 bases between. The CDR3 is 14 residues long. The CDR3 reads CASSLGQEGYEQYV. The DNA for the CDR3 is TGCGCCAGCAGCTTGGGACAGGAAGGCTACGAGCAGTACGTC.

In this sample, this clonotype turned up many times. The chain combines TRBV19 with TRBJ1-5; D remains ambiguous. CDR1 LNHDA and CDR2 SQIVND come from the germline V gene (reference sequence). V was cut by 8 bases and J by 0 bases, with 11 bases left in between. The CDR3 loop spans 14 amino acids. The CDR3 DNA reads TGTGCCAGTCGGACCGAATATAGCAATCAGCCCCAGCATTTT. Its protein product is CASRTEYSNQPQHF. Full variable domain (remainder filled in from reference TRBV19 and TRBJ1-5): DGGITQSPKYLFRKEGQNVTLSCEQNLNHDAMYWYRQDPGQGLRLIYYSQIVNDFQKGDIAEGYSVSREKKESFPLTVTSAQKNPTAFYLCASRTEYSNQPQHFGDGTRLSIL.

This clonotype has ten or more counts. The gene calls are TRBV25-1 and TRBJ1-3, with D possibly being TRBD1 (5 bases). The CDR3 loop spans 17 amino acids. V lost 2 bases and J lost 0, with 14 bases in between. Germline CDR1 is MGHDK and CDR2 is SYGVNS. This chain's CDR3 is CASSERDAVGSGNTIYF. The CDR3 DNA is TGTGCCAGCAGTGAAAGGGACGCCGTGGGCTCTGGAAACACCATATATTTT.

Of note for this clonotype: A clone one base away is much larger, so this may be a read error. The rearrangement uses TRBV6-6 and TRBJ1-4, with D tentatively TRBD1 (5 bases). This CDR3 has 14 residues. Germline V gives CDR1 MNHNY, CDR2 SVGAGI (reference sequence). CDR3 nucleotide sequence: TGTACCAGCAGTTACTCTGGGGGTAATGAAAAACTGTTTTTT. It is translated as CTSSYSGGNEKLFF.

Details on this clonotype: One end of the junction fails to match germline, which may point to a read error. The chain recombines TRBV2 with TRBJ2-5; 8 nucleotides agree with TRBD1. Germline CDR1 SNHLY, CDR2 FYNNEI. The length of the CDR3 is 15 residues. CDR3 DNA: TGTGCCAGCAGTAAAGGACAGGGCGGATCAGAGGCCCAGTACTTC. Its translation: CASSKGQGGSEAQYF.

This clonotype was observed at least ten times. This rearrangement joins TRBV7-9 to TRBJ1-2; tentative D call: TRBD1 (6 bases). The CDR3 is made up of 14 amino acids. The V gene lost 1 base and the J gene lost 5 bases, with 11 bases spanning the gap. The V gene's germline CDR1 is SEHNR and CDR2 FQNEAQ (reference sequence). The CDR3: CASSLGDTTYGYTF. The CDR3 nucleotides are TGTGCCAGCAGCTTAGGGGACACGACGTATGGCTACACCTTC.

This clonotype was recorded a few times. The chain has TRBV27 and TRBJ2-5; TRBD1 aligns across 7 bases. V gave up 5 bases and J gave up 2 bases; unmatched junction bases: 17. This CDR3 region has 18 residues. Germline CDR1 is MNHEY and CDR2 is SMNVEV (reference sequence). The CDR3 loop is CASSPMTGLFLGQETQYF. The DNA for the CDR3 is TGTGCCAGCAGTCCCATGACAGGGTTGTTTTTGGGACAAGAGACCCAGTACTTC.

This clonotype showed up many times. The chain combines TRBV20-1 with TRBJ1-6; the D is unclear. Germline lookup yields CDR1 DFQATT and CDR2 SNEGSKA (reference sequence). The CDR3 totals 16 residues. V gave up 0 bases and J gave up 4 bases, with 13 bases separating them. The CDR3, as DNA: TGCAGTGCTAGAGATCAGAGGGCTCCTTATAATTCACCCCTCCACTTT. Translation gives CSARDQRAPYNSPLHF.

This clonotype was seen repeatedly, ten times or more. The rearrangement uses TRBV12-3 or TRBV12-4 and TRBJ2-1, with D perhaps TRBD1 or TRBD2 (5 bases each). The V gene lost 7 bases and the J gene lost 2 bases, with 9 bases spanning the gap. This CDR3 comprises 13 residues. This CDR3 reads CASTQGPYNEQFF. The CDR3 DNA follows: TGTGCCAGCACGCAGGGACCCTACAATGAGCAGTTCTTC.

This clonotype occurred a few times. The genes are TRBV20-1 and TRBJ1-6, with D hard to call. The CDR3 has 11 amino acids. Germline assignment: CDR1 DFQATT and CDR2 SNEGSKA (reference sequence). V shed 6 bases and J shed 13 bases, with 13 bases lying between them. CDR3 sequence: CSALGAGPLHF. Written as DNA, the CDR3 is TGCAGTGCGTTGGGAGCCGGTCCCCTCCACTTT.

This clonotype was seen ten or more times. One end of the junction fails to match germline, which may point to a read error. In DNA form, the CDR3 reads TGTGCTAGCAGCAATACGCCCGCAAATACGCAGTATTTT. Translating it yields CASSNTPANTQYF. The rearrangement links TRBV7-7 to TRBJ2-3, with no clear D. Looked up from germline, CDR1 is SSHAT and CDR2 is FNYEAQ (reference sequence). The CDR3 is 13 amino acids.

This chain connects TRBV29-1 to TRBJ2-7, with 7 bases identical to TRBD1. The CDR3 spans 20 residues. The V gene end was trimmed by 5 bases and the J gene end by 2 bases; junction bases not matched to a gene: 27. Germline CDR1 and CDR2: SQVTM and ANQGSEA. The CDR3 bases are TGCAGCGTTCCCCCGACAGGGTACGGGCCTTTGCTTCCCCCACCCTACGAGCAGTACGTC. Translated: CSVPPTGYGPLLPPPYEQYV.

Ten or more counts support this clonotype. The chain has TRBV6-2 or TRBV6-3 and TRBJ2-6; D is uncertain. This CDR3 contains 15 residues. Per germline, CDR1 MNHEY and CDR2 SVGEGT. Trimming removed 5 bases from V and 0 bases from J, with 8 bases in between. The CDR3 DNA follows: TGTGCCAGCAGTCTACTTCCCTCTGGGGCCAACGTCCTGACTTTC. Amino acids: CASSLLPSGANVLTF.